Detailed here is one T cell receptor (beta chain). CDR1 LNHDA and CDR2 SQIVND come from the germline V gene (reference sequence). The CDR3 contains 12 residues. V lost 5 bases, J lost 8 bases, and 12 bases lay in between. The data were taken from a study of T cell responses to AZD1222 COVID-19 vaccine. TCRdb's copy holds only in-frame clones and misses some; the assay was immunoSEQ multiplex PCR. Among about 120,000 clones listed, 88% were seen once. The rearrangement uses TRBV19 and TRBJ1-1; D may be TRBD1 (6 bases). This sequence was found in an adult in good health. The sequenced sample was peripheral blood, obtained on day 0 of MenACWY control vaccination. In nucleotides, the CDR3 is TGTGCCAGTAGTCCACAGGGCGCCGAAGCTTTCTTT. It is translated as CASSPQGAEAFF.